This TCR beta chain was sequenced during a study of T cell repertoires in cytomegalovirus infection. Study summary: The authors relied on CMV epitopes, both recently identified HLA-C-restricted and well-studied HLA-B-restricted. Indications of both CMV infection and matching HLA type were provided by public TCR beta signatures. General study results and limits: Cumulative frequency (of public TCR beta family members) identified carriers of CMV plus the relevant HLA. Across the ex vivo response, the dominant clonotypes were HLA-C-restricted CMV-specific TCR beta clonotypes.

From the reads, TCRdb called clonotypes with MiXCR, one entry per CDR3 protein. The sample carries around 50,000 distinct CDR3 sequences, 20% recorded once. This clonotype was detected only once. Its antigen is still unknown. The sequencing here drew on CD8+ T cells from cultured PBMCs, taken from culture after CMV antigen stimulation. The receptor was derived from a human donor in good health (CMV status not recorded). Some clones in this sample may be carry-over from other donors' samples.

The CDR3 loop reads CASSLYPPMNTEAFF. In DNA form, the CDR3 reads TGTGCCAGCAGCTTGTACCCCCCCATGAACACTGAAGCTTTCTTT. The V and J genes are TRBV7-8 and TRBJ1-1, with D hard to call. V was trimmed by 3 bases and J by 0 bases, leaving 11 bases between them. The germline V gene has CDR1 SGHVS and CDR2 FQNEAQ. This CDR3 spans 15 amino acids.